This entry lists 16 T cell receptor beta chains sequenced from one sample in a study of blood T cell repertoires in COVID-19. Sequencing used immunoSEQ multiplex PCR; TCRdb keeps in-frame clones, though not all of them. This sample yields around 200,000 clones, of which approximately 81% are seen a single time; 18% belongs to the top ten. The sequenced sample consisted of PBMCs or T cells enriched from blood (not recorded which). The receptor set was obtained from a man aged 40-50 years who had recovered from COVID-19.

The chain employs TRBV5-1 and TRBJ2-2; unclear D gene. Per the germline V gene, CDR1 is SGHRS and CDR2 is YFSETQ. The CDR3 is made up of 13 amino acids. Trimming took 4 bases from V and 5 from J, leaving 9 bases between them. The CDR3 bases are TGCGCCAGCAGCGATCAGTATACCGGGGAGCTGTTTTTT. This translates into CASSDQYTGELFF.

This clone appeared once. The chain carries TRBV7-9 and TRBJ1-2; perhaps TRBD1 as D (6 bases). V was trimmed by 2 bases and J by 4 bases, leaving 8 bases between them. The CDR3 covers 13 residues. Germline loops: CDR1 SEHNR, CDR2 FQNEAQ (reference sequence). The CDR3 spells CASSLQGPYGYTF. The CDR3 DNA is TGTGCCAGCAGCTTACAGGGGCCCTATGGCTACACCTTC.

This clone was recorded once. CDR3 DNA: TGTGCCAGCAGCTTGACAGGAAGCTCTGGAAACACCATATATTTT. It translates to CASSLTGSSGNTIYF. The genes are TRBV7-8 and TRBJ1-3; tentatively, D is TRBD1 (6 bases). The CDR3 is made up of 15 amino acids. V was shortened by 3 bases and J by 0 bases, with 9 bases between the two germline ends. Germline CDR1 is SGHVS and CDR2 is FQNEAQ. The full variable domain, completed using reference TRBV7-8 and TRBJ1-3, is GAGVSQSPRYKVAKRGQDVALRCDPISGHVSLFWYQQALGQGPEFLTYFQNEAQLDKSGLPSDRFFAERPEGSVSTLKIQRTQQEDSAVYLCASSLTGSSGNTIYFGEGSWLTVV.

The chain carries TRBV28 and TRBJ2-5, with 12 bases aligning to TRBD2. Trimming took 10 bases from V and 5 from J; bases not matched to a gene: 14. The CDR3 loop spans 16 amino acids. Germline V lookup: CDR1 MDHEN, CDR2 SYDVKM. This chain's CDR3 is CATLSRLAGVYETQYF. CDR3 in DNA: TGTGCCACCTTATCAAGACTAGCGGGAGTTTATGAGACCCAGTACTTC. The full variable domain, with the rest looked up from reference TRBV28 and TRBJ2-5, is DVKVTQSSRYLVKRTGEKVFLECVQDMDHENMFWYRQDPGLGLRLIYFSYDVKMKEKGDIPEGYSVSREKKERFSLILESASTNQTSMYLCATLSRLAGVYETQYFGPGTRLLVL.

This chain links TRBV6-1 with TRBJ2-5; the D gene is possibly TRBD1 (5 bases). Germline CDR1 reads MNHNS; CDR2 reads SASEGT. Trimming took off 2 bases at V and 4 bases at J, with 14 bases between the two ends. The CDR3 runs 15 residues. CDR3 DNA: TGTGCCAGCAGTGAATGGCAGGGTTGGCGAGAGACCCAGTACTTC. Its translation is CASSEWQGWRETQYF.

The rearrangement joins TRBV24-1 to TRBJ2-2; 8 bases line up with TRBD1. CDR1 and CDR2 from the germline V gene are KGHDR and SFDVKD. The CDR3 is 16 residues long. The junction had 10 bases not matched to a gene; V was cut back by 7 bases and J by 4 bases. CDR3 coding DNA: TGTGCCACCAGCCCGACAGGGGCTCAGTTCACCGGGGAGCTGTTTTTT. Translating gives CATSPTGAQFTGELFF.

Only one count was recorded for this clone. The V gene is TRBV13, the J gene TRBJ1-3; D is unresolved. The CDR3 is 15 residues long. Trimming took off 1 base at V and 0 bases at J, with 7 bases between the two ends. Germline V gene data show CDR1 as PRHDT and CDR2 as FYEKMQ (reference sequence). CDR3 amino acids: CASSLVAVSGNTIYF. The CDR3 DNA reads TGTGCCAGCAGCTTAGTCGCAGTCTCTGGAAACACCATATATTTT.

V usage is TRBV4-3 and J usage is TRBJ1-3; TRBD1 might be the D (5 bases). V dropped 4 bases and J dropped 3 bases, with 25 bases sitting between them. This CDR3 comprises 19 residues. Per the germline V gene, CDR1 is LGHNA and CDR2 is YSLEER. CDR3 amino acids: CASSLRSFITGSRGNTIYF. The CDR3 DNA follows: TGCGCCAGCAGCCTCCGCTCTTTTATTACAGGATCGCGTGGAAACACCATATATTTT.

The chain combines TRBV7-6 with TRBJ2-3; TRBD2 matches at 8 bases. J gave up 4 bases and V 5 bases, and 8 bases lay outside the gene matches. The CDR3 has 15 amino acids. Germline V gene sequence: CDR1 SGHVS, CDR2 FNYEAQ. The CDR3 here is CASSPGLVIPDTQYF. The CDR3 nucleotides read TGTGCCAGCAGCCCGGGACTAGTGATTCCAGATACGCAGTATTTT.

V gene TRBV7-3 combines with J gene TRBJ2-3; TRBD2 agrees at 10 bases. The germline V gene has CDR1 SGHTA and CDR2 FQGTGA. With V trimmed by 5 bases and J by 3 bases, 8 bases remained unmatched. The CDR3 extends over 16 amino acids. The CDR3 DNA follows: TGTGCCAGCAGCCGTCTAGCGGGAGTGCGGACAGATACGCAGTATTTT. Protein: CASSRLAGVRTDTQYF.

The V and J genes are TRBV7-3 and TRBJ1-6; D might be TRBD1 (6 bases). This CDR3 has 16 amino acids. V was clipped by 2 bases and J by 9 bases, with 17 bases between them. Germline V gives CDR1 SGHTA, CDR2 FQGTGA. This CDR3 is CASSLGGQAFPSPLHF. The CDR3 DNA reads TGTGCCAGCAGCTTAGGGGGACAAGCCTTTCCTTCACCCCTCCACTTT.

This rearrangement joins TRBV19 to TRBJ1-2; 7 bases fit TRBD1. Germline loops: CDR1 LNHDA, CDR2 SQIVND (reference sequence). CDR3 length equals 14 residues. The ends lost 11 bases at V and 4 bases at J; junction bases unmatched: 13. This CDR3 is CAVERRGRFYGYTF. In nucleotides, the CDR3 is TGTGCCGTCGAAAGGAGGGGGCGCTTCTATGGCTACACCTTC.

The V gene is TRBV6-4, the J gene TRBJ2-3; D may be TRBD2 (6 bases). Germline V gives CDR1 MRHNA, CDR2 SNTAGT. Trimming stripped 3 bases from V and 3 bases from J, with 10 bases between. The CDR3 contains 14 residues. The chain's CDR3 is CASSEDYATDTQYF. CDR3 bases: TGTGCCAGCAGTGAGGACTATGCGACAGATACGCAGTATTTT.

The J gene is TRBJ2-3, the V gene TRBV6-2 or TRBV6-3; weak D call: TRBD2 (5 bases). Germline CDR1 reads MNHEY; CDR2 reads SVGEGT. This CDR3 spans 16 amino acids. The V end was cut by 2 bases, the J end by 3 bases, with 15 bases between. CDR3 residues: CASSYASGSLTDTQYF. The DNA of the CDR3 is TGTGCCAGCAGTTACGCTTCGGGGAGTTTGACAGATACGCAGTATTTT.

V and J are TRBV6-7 and TRBJ2-7, with TRBD2 as a possible D gene (6 bases). TRBV6-7 is designated an ORF whose function remains uncertain. CDR3 length: 12 residues. With 7 bases removed from V and 2 bases from J, the gap between germline ends came to 9 bases. The CDR3 spells CASTSDTYEQYF. CDR3 coding DNA: TGTGCCAGCACTAGCGACACCTACGAGCAGTACTTC.

DNA for the CDR3: TGTGCCAGCAGCTCCACAGGGGTGTATAATTCACCCCTCCACTTT. Translation: CASSSTGVYNSPLHF. The genes are TRBV7-9 and TRBJ1-6; 7 nucleotides agree with TRBD1. The CDR3 is 15 residues long. V dropped 4 bases and J dropped 4; count of bases not matched to a gene: 4. Germline V gene sequence: CDR1 SEHNR, CDR2 FQNEAQ (reference sequence).